This passage covers 21 T cell receptor beta chains from one sample sequenced in a study of T cell repertoires in cytomegalovirus infection. Their cognate antigens are unknown. TCRdb fed the reads into MiXCR, producing one record per CDR3 protein. The table lists around 900,000 distinct CDR3 sequences, around 29% of them singletons. The sequencing here drew on cultured CD8+ T cells from PBMCs, taken from culture after CMV antigen stimulation. These receptors were obtained from a human donor in good health (CMV status not recorded). Some clones in this sample may be carry-over from other donors' samples.

This chain links TRBV2 with TRBJ1-5; D remains ambiguous. The CDR3 totals 11 residues. Germline values: CDR1 SNHLY, CDR2 FYNNEI. Trimming removed 11 bases from V and 6 bases from J, with 11 bases in between. The CDR3 nucleotides read TGTGCCTGTCGACGGGGTCAGCCCCAGCATTTT. Its protein product is CACRRGQPQHF.

This clonotype appeared many times. This sequence joins TRBV7-9 and TRBJ2-2; D not certain. V shed 1 base and J shed 6 bases, with 9 bases lying between them. Germline V gives CDR1 SEHNR, CDR2 FQNEAQ (reference sequence). The CDR3 contains 14 residues. CDR3 in amino acids: CASSLVGSPGELFF. CDR3 coding DNA: TGTGCCAGCAGCTTAGTTGGGTCCCCCGGGGAGCTGTTTTTT. Looking up the rest from reference TRBV7-9 and TRBJ2-2 gives the full variable domain: DTGVSQNPRHKITKRGQNVTFRCDPISEHNRLYWYRQTLGQGPEFLTYFQNEAQLEKSRLLSDRFSAERPKGSFSTLEIQRTEQGDSAMYLCASSLVGSPGELFFGEGSRLTVL.

The sample holds a few counts of this clonotype. The gene calls are TRBV11-2 and TRBJ2-6; D is possibly TRBD2 (5 bases). The germline gives CDR1 SGHAT, CDR2 FQNNGV. Deletions cut 10 bases from V and 0 bases from J, with 16 bases between. There are 16 residues in the CDR3. The CDR3 sequence is CAIPSPSVSGANVLTF. CDR3 sequence (DNA): TGTGCCATCCCTAGCCCGAGCGTCTCTGGGGCCAACGTCCTGACTTTC.

This clonotype came up a few times. This rearrangement joins TRBV7-3 to TRBJ2-2; tentatively, D is TRBD2 (5 bases). From germline, CDR1 is SGHTA and CDR2 FQGTGA. This CDR3 spans 15 amino acids. V gave up 6 bases and J gave up 4 bases, with 15 bases separating them. The CDR3 reads CASSPEFGVTGELFF. Here the CDR3 DNA reads TGTGCCAGCAGTCCGGAGTTCGGGGTCACCGGGGAGCTGTTTTTT.

This clonotype was observed many times. This sequence joins TRBV7-6 and TRBJ1-1; maybe TRBD1 (6 bases). Trimming took off 3 bases at V and 7 bases at J, with 18 bases between the two ends. Germline V lookup: CDR1 SGHVS, CDR2 FNYEAQ. The CDR3 is made up of 15 amino acids. In DNA form, the CDR3 reads TGTGCCAGCAGCTTCCCCCAGGGGAAAGGGAATGAAGCTTTCTTT. Its protein is CASSFPQGKGNEAFF. Complete variable domain (other parts from reference TRBV7-6 and TRBJ1-1): GAGVSQSPRYKVTKRGQDVALRCDPISGHVSLYWYRQALGQGPEFLTYFNYEAQQDKSGLPNDRFSAERPEGSISTLTIQRTEQRDSAMYRCASSFPQGKGNEAFFGQGTRLTVV.

J is TRBJ2-3 and V is TRBV28; no clear D. The V end lost 1 base, the J end lost 6 bases, and 14 bases lay between the germline ends. There are 15 residues in the CDR3. In germline, CDR1 is MDHEN, CDR2 SYDVKM. This CDR3 is CASSLFGGTRDTQYF. CDR3 bases: TGTGCCAGCAGTTTATTCGGCGGTACTCGGGATACGCAGTATTTT. The full variable domain, completed using reference TRBV28 and TRBJ2-3, is DVKVTQSSRYLVKRTGEKVFLECVQDMDHENMFWYRQDPGLGLRLIYFSYDVKMKEKGDIPEGYSVSREKKERFSLILESASTNQTSMYLCASSLFGGTRDTQYFGPGTRLTVL.

This clonotype was seen repeatedly, ten times or more. The chain combines TRBV11-3 with TRBJ2-7; 8 nucleotides line up with TRBD2. CDR1 and CDR2 from the germline V gene are SGHNT and YENEEA. Trimming took 0 bases from V and 1 from J; bases not matched to a gene: 17. The CDR3 has 20 amino acids. DNA of the CDR3: TGTGCCAGCAGCTTAGATCTAGATTGGCCGAGCGGGGGTTGGTCCTACGAGCAGTACGTC. It specifies CASSLDLDWPSGGWSYEQYV.

There are many counts of this clonotype. The genes are TRBV7-9 and TRBJ1-5; 8 bases map to TRBD1. CDR1 SEHNR and CDR2 FQNEAQ come from the germline V gene (reference sequence). The CDR3 length is 14 residues. V trimming: 4 bases; J trimming: 6 bases; junction bases outside the gene matches: 5. CDR3: CASSSQGASQPQHF. The CDR3 region has the DNA TGTGCCAGCAGCTCTCAGGGGGCATCTCAGCCCCAGCATTTT. Variable domain in full (rest from reference TRBV7-9 and TRBJ1-5): DTGVSQNPRHKITKRGQNVTFRCDPISEHNRLYWYRQTLGQGPEFLTYFQNEAQLEKSRLLSDRFSAERPKGSFSTLEIQRTEQGDSAMYLCASSSQGASQPQHFGDGTRLSIL.

The rearrangement links TRBV7-4 to TRBJ1-1; 11 nucleotides agree with TRBD1. Trimming at V came to 10 bases and at J to 2 bases, leaving 18 bases not matched to a gene. Germline-derived CDR1 and CDR2 are SGHVT and SQSDAQ. The CDR3 is made up of 18 amino acids. CDR3 sequence: CATLVQPGQGGINTEAFF. Written as DNA, the CDR3 is TGTGCCACATTAGTCCAACCGGGACAGGGGGGAATAAACACTGAAGCTTTCTTT.

This chain connects TRBV27 to TRBJ1-1; D unresolved. Looked up from germline, CDR1 is MNHEY and CDR2 is SMNVEV (reference sequence). The V gene lost 1 base and the J gene lost 6 bases, with 9 bases spanning the gap. This CDR3 comprises 13 residues. The CDR3 region is CASSLWVGAEAFF. The CDR3 DNA follows: TGTGCCAGCAGTTTATGGGTGGGCGCTGAAGCTTTCTTT.

The chain uses TRBV20-1 and TRBJ2-7; no firm D call. Germline lookup yields CDR1 DFQATT and CDR2 SNEGSKA (reference sequence). The CDR3 extends over 12 amino acids. Here the CDR3 reads CSPQSSTHEQYF. CDR3 in DNA: TGCAGCCCTCAAAGTAGTACCCACGAGCAGTACTTC.

This sequence joins TRBV10-3 and TRBJ1-5; no reliable D call. Germline CDR1 is ENHRY and CDR2 is SYGVKD. The V and J ends lost 10 bases and 7 bases respectively, with 14 bases between them. This CDR3 comprises 12 residues. This CDR3 reads CATHGVGQPQHF. As DNA, the CDR3 is TGTGCCACCCATGGGGTGGGACAGCCCCAGCATTTT.

This chain joins TRBV6-2 or TRBV6-3 and TRBJ1-2; 7 bases line up with TRBD1. The CDR3 has 14 amino acids. The V gene end was trimmed by 2 bases and the J gene end by 8 bases; junction bases not matched to a gene: 8. The germline V gene encodes CDR1 MNHEY and CDR2 SVGEGT. The CDR3, as DNA: TGTGCCAGCAGTTACCGACAGGGAAGGGAAGGCTACACCTTC. Translated: CASSYRQGREGYTF.

This clonotype was detected only a few times. This chain connects TRBV12-3 or TRBV12-4 to TRBJ1-1; D is undetermined. This CDR3 spans 14 amino acids. The ends were cut back, 3 bases at V and 1 base at J, with 9 bases in the middle. The CDR3 loop reads CASSFSWGNTEAFF. The DNA for the CDR3 is TGTGCCAGCAGTTTTTCCTGGGGGAACACTGAAGCTTTCTTT.

The chain uses TRBV28 and TRBJ1-6; no definite D call. The CDR3 loop spans 14 amino acids. Trimming removed 6 bases at V and 8 bases at J, with 14 bases between. Germline assignment: CDR1 MDHEN and CDR2 SYDVKM. The CDR3 region is CASSFRVRHSPLHF. In DNA, the CDR3 is TGTGCCAGCAGCTTTAGAGTACGGCATTCACCCCTCCACTTT.

This clonotype occurred many times. V gene TRBV7-8 combines with J gene TRBJ2-1; perhaps D is TRBD1 or TRBD2 (6 bases each). Germline values: CDR1 SGHVS, CDR2 FQNEAQ. Trimming removed 1 base at V and 4 bases at J, with 20 bases between. This CDR3 has 18 residues. CDR3 protein: CASSLGGGFGLRYNEQFF. The CDR3 DNA follows: TGTGCCAGCAGCTTAGGAGGGGGGTTTGGATTAAGGTACAATGAGCAGTTCTTC.

J is TRBJ2-5 and V is TRBV12-3 or TRBV12-4, with 8 nucleotides matching TRBD2. The CDR3 spans 15 residues. Trimming at V came to 5 bases and at J to 5 bases, leaving 10 bases not matched to a gene. CDR3 nucleotide sequence: TGTGCCAGCAGTCACTTCGGGGGGGCCGGTGAGACCCAGTACTTC. This encodes CASSHFGGAGETQYF.

The chain carries TRBV10-3 and TRBJ2-1, with 8 positions matching TRBD1. Germline V gene data show CDR1 as ENHRY and CDR2 as SYGVKD. J was trimmed by 2 bases and V by 3 bases; bases with no gene match: 0. The CDR3 sequence is 14 residues long. As DNA, the CDR3 is TGTGCCATCAGTGAACAGGGGGCCTACAATGAGCAGTTCTTC. The encoded protein is CAISEQGAYNEQFF.

This clonotype was detected a few times. This chain joins TRBV3-1 and TRBJ1-2; the D is unclear. Trimming shortened V by 3 bases and J by 3 bases, and 14 bases separated the two germline ends. In germline, CDR1 is LGHDT, CDR2 YNNKEL (reference sequence). The CDR3 has 15 amino acids. CDR3 loop: CASSHPGWTDYGYTF. CDR3 bases: TGTGCCAGCAGCCACCCCGGGTGGACGGACTATGGCTACACCTTC.

The CDR3 spells CASSLWDRSVMFF. CDR3 DNA sequence: TGTGCCAGCAGCTTATGGGACAGAAGCGTAATGTTTTTT. V is TRBV7-6 and J is TRBJ1-4, with TRBD1 matching 7 bases. The V gene's germline CDR1 is SGHVS and CDR2 FNYEAQ. This CDR3 spans 13 amino acids. Trimming cost V 2 bases and J 15 bases; bases outside gene matches: 9.

The V gene is TRBV20-1, the J gene TRBJ2-7, with D maybe TRBD1 (5 bases). The V end lost 0 bases, the J end lost 3 bases, and 15 bases lay between the germline ends. The CDR3 consists of 15 residues. Per the germline V gene, CDR1 is DFQATT and CDR2 is SNEGSKA (reference sequence). The CDR3 loop reads CSARDRKGERYEQYF. For the CDR3, the DNA is TGCAGTGCTAGAGATCGAAAAGGGGAACGCTACGAGCAGTACTTC.